Below are 17 T cell receptor beta chains sequenced from a single sample in a study of blood T cell repertoires in COVID-19. TCRdb's table, derived via immunoSEQ multiplex PCR, lists solely in-frame clones and lacks some. The data contain around 130,000 clones, 80% to 85% of them singletons. Source material: peripheral blood. These receptors originate from a man between 60 and 75 years old with acute or convalescent COVID-19.

The chain joins TRBV19 to TRBJ1-2; TRBD1 matches at 11 bases. With 3 bases clipped from V and 4 bases from J, the junction kept 7 bases outside the gene matches. Germline assignment: CDR1 LNHDA and CDR2 SQIVND (reference sequence). This CDR3 region has 16 residues. The CDR3 here is CASSIGQGARVYGYTF. The CDR3 bases are TGTGCCAGTAGTATTGGACAGGGGGCGCGGGTCTATGGCTACACCTTC.

The genes are TRBV19 and TRBJ2-5, with 7 bases fitting TRBD2. There are 14 residues in the CDR3. J lost 4 bases, V lost 8 bases, and 10 bases had no gene match. Germline lookup yields CDR1 LNHDA and CDR2 SQIVND (reference sequence). DNA for the CDR3: TGTGCCAGTTCTGGCGGGAGCTGGGGAGAGACCCAGTACTTC. Translated: CASSGGSWGETQYF.

The chain carries TRBV19 and TRBJ2-1, with 10 bases aligning to TRBD2. The length of the CDR3 is 15 residues. CDR1 is LNHDA, CDR2 SQIVND, per germline (reference sequence). J gave up 10 bases and V 5 bases, and 11 bases lay outside the gene matches. The CDR3 region has the DNA TGTGCCAGTAGTTCTAGCGGGAGTTTTAAAATAGAGCAGTTCTTC. It specifies CASSSSGSFKIEQFF.

In DNA form, the CDR3 reads TGTGCCAGCAGCGTATTTACTAGCGGGGGAAGCTCCTACGAGCAGTACTTC. Its protein product is CASSVFTSGGSSYEQYF. The chain is built from TRBV9 and TRBJ2-7, with 11 bases that match TRBD2. The CDR3 runs 17 residues. J gave up 0 bases and V 1 base, and 6 bases lay outside the gene matches. The germline V gene encodes CDR1 SGDLS and CDR2 YYNGEE. Filled out from reference TRBV9 and TRBJ2-7, the complete variable domain reads DSGVTQTPKHLITATGQRVTLRCSPRSGDLSVYWYQQSLDQGLQFLIQYYNGEERAKGNILERFSAQQFPDLHSELNLSSLELGDSALYFCASSVFTSGGSSYEQYFGPGTRLTVT.

The chain links TRBV19 to TRBJ1-5, with D hard to call. Germline CDR1 is LNHDA and CDR2 is SQIVND (reference sequence). This CDR3 comprises 12 residues. Trimming took off 6 bases at V and 5 bases at J, with 8 bases between the two ends. CDR3 DNA sequence: TGTGCCAGTAGCCCACTAGATCAGCCCCAGCATTTT. It codes for CASSPLDQPQHF. The entire variable domain, with the rest obtained from reference TRBV19 and TRBJ1-5, is as follows: DGGITQSPKYLFRKEGQNVTLSCEQNLNHDAMYWYRQDPGQGLRLIYYSQIVNDFQKGDIAEGYSVSREKKESFPLTVTSAQKNPTAFYLCASSPLDQPQHFGDGTRLSIL.

The J gene is TRBJ2-7, the V gene TRBV7-8, with D tentatively TRBD1 (7 bases). Trimming stripped 5 bases from V and 0 bases from J, with 17 bases between. The CDR3 runs to 16 residues. Germline CDR1 and CDR2: SGHVS and FQNEAQ. The CDR3 nucleotides read TGTGCCAGCAGCACACCAGGGGGGATTAGCTCCTACGAGCAGTACTTC. Protein: CASSTPGGISSYEQYF.

The chain uses TRBV27 and TRBJ2-7, with a tentative D call TRBD1 (6 bases). The germline V gene has CDR1 MNHEY and CDR2 SMNVEV (reference sequence). V dropped 5 bases and J dropped 3 bases, with 17 bases sitting between them. The CDR3 spans 15 residues. CDR3 coding DNA: TGTGCCAGCAGTGGATCAGTGGCAGGGGACTACGAGCAGTACTTC. Translating it yields CASSGSVAGDYEQYF.

The V and J genes are TRBV15 and TRBJ2-3; 7 nucleotides match TRBD1. The CDR3 totals 14 residues. Unmatched junction bases numbered 7, after V lost 8 bases and J lost 2 bases. Germline assignment: CDR1 LNHNV and CDR2 YYDKDF (reference sequence). The CDR3 here is CATDSGTATDTQYF. CDR3 in DNA: TGTGCCACCGACTCCGGGACAGCCACAGATACGCAGTATTTT.

This clone was seen only once. The chain combines TRBV4-1 with TRBJ2-1, with TRBD2 matching over 7 bases. V was clipped by 0 bases and J by 4 bases; unmatched bases: 6. Germline CDR1 and CDR2: MGHRA and YSYEKL. The CDR3 extends over 16 amino acids. CDR3 protein: CASSQDLAERYNEQFF. The DNA of the CDR3 is TGCGCCAGCAGCCAAGACCTAGCGGAAAGGTACAATGAGCAGTTCTTC.

This clone appeared a single time. The chain is built from TRBV9 and TRBJ2-1; 9 bases are a match to TRBD2. CDR1 and CDR2 (germline): SGDLS, YYNGEE. This CDR3 is 15 amino acids long. V shed 0 bases and J 7 bases; nucleotides not matched to a gene: 5. CDR3 sequence reads: CASSVGGGRVNEQFF. CDR3 bases: TGTGCCAGCAGCGTAGGGGGCGGGAGGGTGAATGAGCAGTTCTTC.

The CDR3: CASSERGKSSGNTIYF. Here the CDR3 DNA reads TGTGCCAGCAGTGAAAGGGGCAAGAGCTCTGGAAACACCATATATTTT. This chain uses TRBV6-1 with TRBJ1-3; a weak D match, TRBD1 (5 bases). The CDR3 sequence is 16 residues long. The V gene's germline CDR1 is MNHNS and CDR2 SASEGT. Trimming pared 2 bases from V and 0 bases from J, leaving 11 bases between.

As concerns this clone: Different DNA sequences within this sample yield the same CDR3. The rearrangement joins TRBV7-3 to TRBJ1-3; D remains ambiguous. CDR1 is SGHTA and CDR2 is FQGTGA in the germline V gene. With 0 bases removed from V and 2 bases from J, the gap between germline ends came to 5 bases. The CDR3 is made up of 14 amino acids. The CDR3 loop reads CASSLTGAGNTIYF. The CDR3 coding sequence is TGTGCCAGCAGCTTAACGGGCGCTGGAAACACCATATATTTT.

The chain joins TRBV30 to TRBJ2-3; 7 bases are shared with TRBD2. V lost 0 bases, J lost 1 base, and 4 bases stayed unmatched. From germline, CDR1 is GTSNPN and CDR2 SVGIG (reference sequence). The CDR3 runs to 15 residues. The CDR3 DNA sequence: TGTGCCTGGAGTGTTGCTAGCGGAGGCACAGATACGCAGTATTTT. This translates into CAWSVASGGTDTQYF.

The chain employs TRBV4-1 and TRBJ2-2; TRBD2 agrees at 10 bases. J lost 7 bases, V lost 1 base, and 12 bases had no gene match. CDR1 MGHRA and CDR2 YSYEKL come from the germline V gene. This CDR3 is built from 18 residues. DNA of the CDR3: TGCGCCAGCAGCCAAGGGGGGGCTAGCGGGAGAAGGGGCGGGGAGCTGTTTTTT. Protein: CASSQGGASGRRGGELFF.

The rearrangement links TRBV6-1 to TRBJ2-7; TRBD1 agrees at 7 bases. The CDR3 length is 17 residues. Germline CDR1 MNHNS, CDR2 SASEGT. Trimming cost V 1 base and J 5 bases; bases outside gene matches: 14. The CDR3 here is CASSEDSRDSSRDEQYF. The DNA for the CDR3 is TGTGCCAGCAGTGAAGATTCAAGGGACAGTAGTCGGGACGAGCAGTACTTC.

The chain links TRBV11-2 to TRBJ1-1; D possibly corresponds to TRBD1 (6 bases). Per the germline V gene, CDR1 is SGHAT and CDR2 is FQNNGV. This CDR3 contains 14 residues. The germline V and J ends were trimmed by 3 bases and 1 base, with 9 bases remaining between them. CDR3 DNA sequence: TGTGCCAGCAGCTTGGTACAGGGGAACACTGAAGCTTTCTTT. Its translation is CASSLVQGNTEAFF.

The chain links TRBV10-3 to TRBJ2-2, with D tentatively TRBD1 (6 bases). The CDR3 spans 16 residues. The V end was cut by 2 bases, the J end by 0 bases, with 10 bases between. Germline assignment: CDR1 ENHRY and CDR2 SYGVKD. CDR3 in amino acids: CAISEEPGANTGELFF. For the CDR3, the DNA is TGTGCCATCAGTGAGGAACCAGGGGCGAACACCGGGGAGCTGTTTTTT.